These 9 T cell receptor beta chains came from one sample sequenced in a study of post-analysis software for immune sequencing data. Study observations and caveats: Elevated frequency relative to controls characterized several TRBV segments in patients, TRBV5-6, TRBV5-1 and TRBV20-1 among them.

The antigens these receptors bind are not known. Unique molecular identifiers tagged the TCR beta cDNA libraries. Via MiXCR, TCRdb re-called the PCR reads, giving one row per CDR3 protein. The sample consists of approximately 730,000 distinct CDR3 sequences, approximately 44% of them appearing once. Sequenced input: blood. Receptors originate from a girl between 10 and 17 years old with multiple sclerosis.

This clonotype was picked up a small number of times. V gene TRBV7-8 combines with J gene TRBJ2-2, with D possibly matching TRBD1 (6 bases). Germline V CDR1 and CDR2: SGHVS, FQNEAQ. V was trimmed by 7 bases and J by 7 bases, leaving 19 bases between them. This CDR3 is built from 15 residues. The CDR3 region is CASTKGQSLVGELFF. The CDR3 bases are TGTGCCAGCACCAAGGGACAATCATTGGTCGGGGAGCTGTTTTTT.

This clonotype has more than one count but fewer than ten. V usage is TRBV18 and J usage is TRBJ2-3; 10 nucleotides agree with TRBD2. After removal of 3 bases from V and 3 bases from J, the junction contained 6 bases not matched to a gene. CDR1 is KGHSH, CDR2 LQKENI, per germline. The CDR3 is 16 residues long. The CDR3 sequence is CASSPAGLAATDTQYF. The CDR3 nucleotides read TGTGCCAGCTCACCTGCCGGACTAGCGGCGACAGATACGCAGTATTTT. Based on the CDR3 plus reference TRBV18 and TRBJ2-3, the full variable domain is NAGVMQNPRHLVRRRGQEARLRCSPMKGHSHVYWYRQLPEEGLKFMVYLQKENIIDESGMPKERFSAEFPKEGPSILRIQQVVRGDSAAYFCASSPAGLAATDTQYFGPGTRLTVL.

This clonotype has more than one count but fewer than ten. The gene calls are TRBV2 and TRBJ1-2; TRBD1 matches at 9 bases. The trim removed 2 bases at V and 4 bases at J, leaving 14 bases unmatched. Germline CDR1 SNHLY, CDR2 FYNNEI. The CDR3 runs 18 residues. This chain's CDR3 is CASSEWPPGQGEPYGYTF. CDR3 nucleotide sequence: TGTGCCAGCAGTGAATGGCCACCGGGACAGGGAGAACCCTATGGCTACACCTTC.

As DNA, the CDR3 is TGTGCCAGCTCGTCTACACGAAGGGGGCAGGGTAAAGAGACCCAGTACTTC. Encoded protein: CASSSTRRGQGKETQYF. This chain joins TRBV18 and TRBJ2-5; 7 bases agree with TRBD1. Germline V gene lookup returns CDR1 KGHSH and CDR2 LQKENI. This CDR3 spans 17 amino acids. The J segment lost 3 bases and the V segment lost 6 bases, leaving 16 bases of the junction unmatched.

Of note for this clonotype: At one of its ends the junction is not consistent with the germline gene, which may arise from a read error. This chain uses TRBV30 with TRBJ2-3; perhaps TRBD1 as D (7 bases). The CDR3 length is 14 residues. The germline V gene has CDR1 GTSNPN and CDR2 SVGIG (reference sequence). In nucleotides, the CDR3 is TGTGCCTGGAGGGCTACAGGGGAGGCAGATGCGCAGTATTTT. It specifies CAWRATGEADAQYF.

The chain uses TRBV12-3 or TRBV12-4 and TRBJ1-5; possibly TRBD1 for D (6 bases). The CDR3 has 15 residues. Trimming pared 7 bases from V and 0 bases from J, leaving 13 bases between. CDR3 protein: CASTTTGYSNQPQHF. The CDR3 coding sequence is TGTGCCAGCACCACGACAGGTTATAGCAATCAGCCCCAGCATTTT.

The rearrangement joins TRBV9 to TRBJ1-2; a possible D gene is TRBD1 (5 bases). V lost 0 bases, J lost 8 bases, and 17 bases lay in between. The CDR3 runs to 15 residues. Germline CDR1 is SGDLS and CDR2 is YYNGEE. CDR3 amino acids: CASSVATGSSGGYTF. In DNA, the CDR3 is TGTGCCAGCAGCGTAGCCACAGGCAGCTCGGGGGGCTACACCTTC. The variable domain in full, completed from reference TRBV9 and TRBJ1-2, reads DSGVTQTPKHLITATGQRVTLRCSPRSGDLSVYWYQQSLDQGLQFLIQYYNGEERAKGNILERFSAQQFPDLHSELNLSSLELGDSALYFCASSVATGSSGGYTFGSGTRLTVV.

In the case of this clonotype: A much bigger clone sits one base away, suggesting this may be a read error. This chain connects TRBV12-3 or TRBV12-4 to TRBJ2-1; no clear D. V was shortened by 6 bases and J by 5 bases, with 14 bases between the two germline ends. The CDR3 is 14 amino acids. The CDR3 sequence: CASRALDFHNEQFF. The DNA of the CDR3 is TGTGCCAGCAGGGCCCTCGATTTCCACAATGAGCAGTTCTTC.

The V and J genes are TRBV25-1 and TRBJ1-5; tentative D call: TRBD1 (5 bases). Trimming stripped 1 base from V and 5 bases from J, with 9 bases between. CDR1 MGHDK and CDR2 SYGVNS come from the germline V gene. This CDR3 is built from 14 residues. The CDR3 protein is CASSEWGEDQPQHF. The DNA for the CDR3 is TGTGCCAGCAGTGAATGGGGGGAGGATCAGCCCCAGCATTTT.